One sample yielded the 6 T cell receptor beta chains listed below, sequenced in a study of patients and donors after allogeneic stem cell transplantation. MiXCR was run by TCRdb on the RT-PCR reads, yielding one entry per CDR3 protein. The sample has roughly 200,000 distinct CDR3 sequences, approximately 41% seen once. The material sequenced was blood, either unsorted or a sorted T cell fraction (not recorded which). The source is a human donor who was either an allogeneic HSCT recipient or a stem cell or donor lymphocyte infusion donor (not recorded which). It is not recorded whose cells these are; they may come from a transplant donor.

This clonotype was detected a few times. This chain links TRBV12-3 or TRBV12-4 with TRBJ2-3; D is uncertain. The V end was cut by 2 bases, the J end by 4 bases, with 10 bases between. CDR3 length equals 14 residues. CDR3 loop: CASSLRSRSDTQYF. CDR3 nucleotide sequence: TGTGCCAGCAGTTTACGATCCAGGTCAGATACGCAGTATTTT.

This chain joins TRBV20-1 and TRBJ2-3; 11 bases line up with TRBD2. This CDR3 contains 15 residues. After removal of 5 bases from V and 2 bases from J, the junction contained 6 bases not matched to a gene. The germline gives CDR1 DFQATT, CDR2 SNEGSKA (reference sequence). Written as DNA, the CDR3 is TGCAGTGCTTTTGGGACTAGCGGATACACAGATACGCAGTATTTT. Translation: CSAFGTSGYTDTQYF.

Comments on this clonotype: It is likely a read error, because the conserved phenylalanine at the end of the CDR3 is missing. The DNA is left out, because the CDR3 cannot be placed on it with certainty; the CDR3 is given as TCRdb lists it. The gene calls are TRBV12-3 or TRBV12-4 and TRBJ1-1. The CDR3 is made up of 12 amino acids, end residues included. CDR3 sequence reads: CASSLGPYWGFI.

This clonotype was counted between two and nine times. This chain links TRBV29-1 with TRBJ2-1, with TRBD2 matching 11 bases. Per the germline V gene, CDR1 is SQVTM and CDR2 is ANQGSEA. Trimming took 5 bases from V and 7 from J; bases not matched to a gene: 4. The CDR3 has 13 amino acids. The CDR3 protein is CSVLAGGGNEQFF. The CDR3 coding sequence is TGCAGCGTTCTAGCGGGAGGAGGGAATGAGCAGTTCTTC.

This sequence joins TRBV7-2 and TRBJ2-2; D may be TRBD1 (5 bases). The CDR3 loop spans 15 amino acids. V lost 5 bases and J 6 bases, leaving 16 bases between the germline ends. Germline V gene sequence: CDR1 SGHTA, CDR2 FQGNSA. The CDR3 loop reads CASSQDRPGAGELFF. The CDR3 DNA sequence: TGTGCCAGCAGCCAAGACAGACCGGGCGCCGGGGAGCTGTTTTTT.

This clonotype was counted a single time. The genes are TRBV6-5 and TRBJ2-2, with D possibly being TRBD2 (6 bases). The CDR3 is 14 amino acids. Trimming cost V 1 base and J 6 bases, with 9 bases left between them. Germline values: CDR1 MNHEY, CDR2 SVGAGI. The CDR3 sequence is CASSYWRRAGELFF. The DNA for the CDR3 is TGTGCCAGCAGTTACTGGCGGAGGGCCGGGGAGCTGTTTTTT.